Each of the 7 T cell receptor beta chains below was sequenced from the same sample in a study of shared clonotypes between healthy human individuals (TCRdb year 2020). To prepare the library, the immunoSEQ multiplex PCR assay was applied. Sourced from immuneACCESS, this table was stored by TCRdb with only in-frame sequences that have V and J called. A share of the clones is absent; for the studies checked, an unresolved V gene accounts for under half, and the remainder has no known explanation. The sample records 450,000 to 500,000 clones, 70% to 80% of which are singletons. In total, the top ten clones hold 12% of the sample. Material: PBMCs. These TCRs come from a woman aged 40 to 50 in good health. Some clones in this sample may be carry-over from other donors' samples.

This clone is medium-sized. The chain links TRBV27 to TRBJ2-1; no clear D. With 2 bases removed from V and 0 bases from J, the gap between germline ends came to 14 bases. Germline CDR1 is MNHEY and CDR2 is SMNVEV (reference sequence). The CDR3 is 17 residues long. The CDR3 spells CASSLLGFYGSYNEQFF. CDR3 nucleotides: TGTGCCAGCAGTTTACTGGGATTCTACGGCTCCTACAATGAGCAGTTCTTC.

This clone was picked up a small number of times. The genes are TRBV30 and TRBJ1-6; D gene unclear. This CDR3 contains 14 residues. V was trimmed by 0 bases and J by 10 bases, leaving 13 bases between them. Germline V lookup: CDR1 GTSNPN, CDR2 SVGIG (reference sequence). The CDR3 nucleotides are TGTGCCTGGAGTGTACAGCGGGGAAGCTCACCCCTCCACTTT. Amino acid sequence: CAWSVQRGSSPLHF.

The DNA of the CDR3 is TGCGCCAGCAGTAGTGGGGGACTAGCGGGAGGCATCGACTACGAGCAGTACTTC. Translation: CASSSGGLAGGIDYEQYF. The V call is TRBV4-1, the J call TRBJ2-7; 15 bases line up with TRBD2. The CDR3 runs to 18 residues. The V segment lost 6 bases and the J segment 3 bases; nucleotides outside the gene matches: 12. Germline lookup yields CDR1 MGHRA and CDR2 YSYEKL.

The rearrangement joins TRBV18 to TRBJ2-1; tentatively, D is TRBD1 or TRBD2 (5 bases each). Looked up from germline, CDR1 is KGHSH and CDR2 is LQKENI. V was shortened by 0 bases and J by 10 bases, with 10 bases between the two germline ends. The CDR3 runs to 13 residues. CDR3 in amino acids: CASSPPTGAEQFF. In DNA form, the CDR3 reads TGTGCCAGCTCACCACCGACCGGGGCCGAGCAGTTCTTC.

J is TRBJ2-2 and V is TRBV19, with a tentative D call TRBD2 (5 bases). The V and J ends lost 8 bases and 1 base respectively, with 14 bases between them. The CDR3 runs to 15 residues. The germline V gene encodes CDR1 LNHDA and CDR2 SQIVND (reference sequence). CDR3 in amino acids: CASGPGVWNTGELFF. In DNA form, the CDR3 reads TGTGCCAGTGGGCCCGGGGTGTGGAACACCGGGGAGCTGTTTTTT.

J is TRBJ2-5 and V is TRBV2; 11 positions agree with TRBD2. The DNA end favors TRBJ2-7, so the J call may be wrong. Germline CDR1 and CDR2: SNHLY and FYNNEI. This CDR3 spans 17 amino acids. CDR3 amino acids: CASSGLAGGPYYYEQYF. The CDR3 bases are TGTGCCAGCAGTGGATTAGCGGGAGGGCCCTACTACTACGAGCAGTACTTC.

This chain links TRBV5-1 with TRBJ2-2; D is unclear. Trimming took 1 base from V and 3 from J, leaving 13 bases between them. CDR3 length: 16 amino acids. Germline loops: CDR1 SGHRS, CDR2 YFSETQ. The CDR3 loop is CASSLNLGPDTGELFF. CDR3 coding DNA: TGCGCCAGCAGCTTGAATCTGGGTCCCGACACCGGGGAGCTGTTTTTT.